The 14 T cell receptor beta chains below all came from one sample that was sequenced in a study of read filtering for tumor transcriptome and immune sequencing. The library was built from 400 ng RNA with molecular barcoded adaptors for alpha/delta and beta/gamma chains. TCRdb re-called the reads with MiXCR, one entry per CDR3 protein. The table has around 130,000 distinct CDR3 sequences, under 15% seen once. Source material: a population of CD138-negative cells sorted from bone marrow. The receptor source for this set is a donor over 35 with multiple myeloma.

This clonotype has more than one count but fewer than ten. In this CDR3 the conserved last residue, phenylalanine or tryptophan, is missing, so a read error is likely. V usage is TRBV29-1 and J usage is TRBJ2-7; 7 nucleotides align to TRBD1. The CDR3 runs 13 residues. Germline CDR1 SQVTM, CDR2 ANQGSEA. The chain's CDR3 is CSGRTGGSYEQYS. In DNA form, the CDR3 reads TGCAGTGGTAGGACAGGCGGATCCTACGAGCAGTACTCC.

This clonotype has ten or more counts. This chain connects TRBV6-1 to TRBJ2-7; 13 positions match TRBD2. The V and J ends lost 4 bases and 6 bases, in that order; junction bases with no gene match: 3. Germline V gene sequence: CDR1 MNHNS, CDR2 SASEGT. This CDR3 is 14 amino acids long. The DNA of the CDR3 is TGTGCCAGCAGTGGGACTAGCGGGAGACGCGAGCAGTACTTC. It codes for CASSGTSGRREQYF.

This clonotype was detected many times. V usage is TRBV12-3 or TRBV12-4 and J usage is TRBJ1-2, with a possible D match to TRBD1 (6 bases). The CDR3 is made up of 13 amino acids. The ends were cut back, 6 bases at V and 8 bases at J, with 16 bases in the middle. CDR3 bases: TGTGCCAGCAGCCTGGGGGGGGCGCGAGGCTACACCTTC. This gives the protein CASSLGGARGYTF.

This clonotype was found many times. V usage is TRBV25-1 and J usage is TRBJ2-6, with D unclear. Trimming pared 6 bases from V and 0 bases from J, leaving 6 bases between. The CDR3 is 14 residues long. Germline CDR1 MGHDK, CDR2 SYGVNS. The CDR3 here is CASSYNSGANVLTF. The DNA for the CDR3 is TGTGCCAGCAGCTACAACTCTGGGGCCAACGTCCTGACTTTC.

This clonotype has at least ten counts. The V call is TRBV29-1, the J call TRBJ2-5; D is unresolved. The CDR3 totals 13 residues. Germline-derived CDR1 and CDR2 are SQVTM and ANQGSEA. Trimming stripped 3 bases from V and 2 bases from J, with 10 bases between. The CDR3 bases are TGCAGCGTTGAGCGGACGGAACAAGAGACCCAGTACTTC. It translates to CSVERTEQETQYF.

This clonotype was counted many times. This chain uses TRBV25-1 with TRBJ2-6; the match to TRBD1 covers 9 bases. Per the germline V gene, CDR1 is MGHDK and CDR2 is SYGVNS. CDR3 length: 17 residues. V lost 4 bases, J lost 0 bases, and 4 bases stayed unmatched. The CDR3 protein is CASSVGTGSSGANVLTF. DNA for the CDR3: TGTGCCAGCAGTGTAGGGACAGGGAGCTCTGGGGCCAACGTCCTGACTTTC.

As regards this clonotype: Germline is not matched at one junction end, which may reflect a read error. The CDR3 is CASSLRDKQYF. CDR3 DNA: TGTGCCAGCAGCTTGAGAGATAAGCAGTATTTT. The chain links TRBV11-3 to TRBJ2-3; D is undetermined. This CDR3 comprises 11 residues. Germline CDR1 and CDR2: SGHNT and YENEEA.

This clonotype was detected many times. The chain employs TRBV6-2 or TRBV6-3 and TRBJ2-1; 9 positions match TRBD1. The CDR3 contains 14 residues. Germline CDR1 is MNHEY and CDR2 is SVGEGT. Germline trimming cut 8 bases from V and 7 bases from J; bases unmatched to any gene: 9. CDR3 sequence reads: CASEGTGIVNEQFF. CDR3 DNA: TGTGCCAGCGAGGGGACAGGGATTGTAAATGAGCAGTTCTTC.

This clonotype was counted many times. The rearrangement uses TRBV5-1 and TRBJ2-7, with 8 bases that match TRBD1. V was pared by 4 bases and J by 3 bases, with 9 bases of the junction left unmatched. This CDR3 has 15 residues. Germline V gives CDR1 SGHRS, CDR2 YFSETQ. The CDR3 coding sequence is TGCGCCAGCAGCCCGTTCCCAGGGGGCAGCTACGAGCAGTACTTC. Translated: CASSPFPGGSYEQYF. Full variable domain (outside the CDR3, taken from reference TRBV5-1 and TRBJ2-7): KAGVTQTPRYLIKTRGQQVTLSCSPISGHRSVSWYQQTPGQGLQFLFEYFSETQRNKGNFPGRFSGRQFSNSRSEMNVSTLELGDSALYLCASSPFPGGSYEQYFGPGTRLTVT.

This clonotype appeared many times. This chain links TRBV6-5 with TRBJ2-1; TRBD1 aligns across 7 bases. Germline values: CDR1 MNHEY, CDR2 SVGAGI. With 2 bases clipped from V and 7 bases from J, the junction kept 14 bases outside the gene matches. The CDR3 is 17 residues long. The CDR3 sequence is CASSYTAWDTDRNEQFF. In DNA form, the CDR3 reads TGTGCCAGCAGTTACACTGCTTGGGACACGGACAGGAATGAGCAGTTCTTC.

This clonotype was observed at least ten times. The chain employs TRBV29-1 and TRBJ2-1; the D call may be TRBD1 or TRBD2 (7 bases each). The germline V gene has CDR1 SQVTM and CDR2 ANQGSEA. The CDR3 has 13 amino acids. Trimming took 4 bases from V and 7 from J, leaving 14 bases between them. The CDR3 loop reads CSVVRGGRNEQFF. The DNA of the CDR3 is TGCAGCGTTGTCAGGGGGGGACGGAATGAGCAGTTCTTC.

This clonotype has at least ten counts. The CDR3 sequence: CSATSPDWGSDTQYF. CDR3 nucleotides: TGCAGTGCCACTTCCCCTGATTGGGGTTCGGATACGCAGTATTTT. The chain joins TRBV20-1 to TRBJ2-3; D is ambiguous. In germline, CDR1 is DFQATT, CDR2 SNEGSKA (reference sequence). The V end was cut by 6 bases, the J end by 6 bases, with 22 bases between. This CDR3 comprises 15 residues.

This chain uses TRBV5-1 with TRBJ2-7; 9 bases fit TRBD1. The germline gives CDR1 SGHRS, CDR2 YFSETQ. CDR3 size: 13 residues. Unmatched junction bases numbered 6, after V lost 3 bases and J lost 8 bases. CDR3 nucleotide sequence: TGCGCCAGCAGCTCCGGGACAGGGAACAAGCAGTACTTC. Residues: CASSSGTGNKQYF.

This clonotype was counted many times. The V and J genes are TRBV12-3 or TRBV12-4 and TRBJ2-7; D is perhaps TRBD1 (6 bases). Trimming took 3 bases from V and 6 from J, leaving 12 bases between them. The CDR3 covers 13 residues. The CDR3 spells CASSFWGQGEQYF. CDR3 coding DNA: TGTGCCAGCAGTTTCTGGGGGCAGGGCGAGCAGTACTTC.